This entry lists 20 T cell receptor beta chains sequenced from one sample in a study of metastatic and nonmetastatic thyroid tumors. TCRdb recomputed clones from the PCR reads via MiXCR. The data show around 13,000 clones, 20% to 25% seen once. Each patient came to thyroid surgery without any prior treatment (of any kind). Sequences were obtained from blood. Every receptor here comes from a female donor with papillary thyroid cancer or a benign thyroid nodule (not recorded which). Some clones in this sample may be carry-over from other donors' samples.

The chain has TRBV30 and TRBJ2-7, with a possible D match to TRBD2 (6 bases). Germline CDR1 GTSNPN, CDR2 SVGIG (reference sequence). The CDR3 consists of 13 residues. V lost 2 bases and J 4 bases, leaving 12 bases between the germline ends. CDR3 in amino acids: CAWSRPAGYEQYF. In DNA, the CDR3 is TGTGCCTGGAGTAGGCCGGCGGGGTACGAGCAGTACTTC.

The chain joins TRBV5-1 to TRBJ1-2; D remains ambiguous. Trimming removed 0 bases at V and 8 bases at J, with 8 bases between. This CDR3 has 12 residues. Germline V gene lookup returns CDR1 SGHRS and CDR2 YFSETQ. The DNA of the CDR3 is TGCGCCAGCAGCTTGGACAGCCTCGGCTACACCTTC. Protein product: CASSLDSLGYTF.

This chain connects TRBV6-1 to TRBJ2-3, with D unclear. Germline V gene lookup returns CDR1 MNHNS and CDR2 SASEGT. The CDR3 has 12 residues. V dropped 4 bases and J dropped 0 bases, with 2 bases sitting between them. The CDR3, as DNA: TGTGCCAGCAGTGGAAGCACAGATACGCAGTATTTT. Its protein product is CASSGSTDTQYF.

This clone rates as medium-sized. This chain joins TRBV20-1 and TRBJ2-3; 10 bases are a match to TRBD2. The CDR3 runs to 15 residues. Losses at the gene ends were 5 bases for V and 0 bases for J; bases not matched to a gene: 5. Germline lookup yields CDR1 DFQATT and CDR2 SNEGSKA (reference sequence). The CDR3 DNA follows: TGCAGTGCTCCCGTGACTAGCGGGAGCACAGATACGCAGTATTTT. It encodes CSAPVTSGSTDTQYF.

The chain carries TRBV12-3 or TRBV12-4 and TRBJ1-1; D perhaps matches TRBD1 (6 bases). Trimming stripped 4 bases from V and 4 bases from J, with 10 bases between. CDR3 size: 13 residues. The CDR3 bases are TGTGCCAGCAGTTCCGGGGACACCACTGAAGCTTTCTTT. Translation gives CASSSGDTTEAFF.

Of note for this clone: Its ends do not fully match the called genes, so a read error is possible. The chain links TRBV7-8 to TRBJ1-1; no clear D. CDR1 and CDR2 (germline): SGHVS, FQNEAQ. The CDR3 length is 14 residues. CDR3 DNA: TGTGCCAGCCGCTTCGAAAGACGGAACACTGAATCTTTCTTT. Its translation: CASRFERRNTESFF.

This clone is categorized as medium-sized. The chain recombines TRBV7-9 with TRBJ2-7; tentatively, D is TRBD1 or TRBD2 (5 bases each). The germline V gene encodes CDR1 SEHNR and CDR2 FQNEAQ (reference sequence). The germline V and J ends were trimmed by 4 bases and 4 bases, with 8 bases remaining between them. The CDR3 consists of 12 residues. The CDR3, as DNA: TGTGCCAGCAGCTGGGACGTGTACGAGCAGTACTTC. This sequence encodes CASSWDVYEQYF.

In its sample, this clone is large. Different DNA sequences within this sample yield the same CDR3. The chain couples TRBV6-1 to TRBJ2-7; TRBD2 agrees at 8 bases. Germline loops: CDR1 MNHNS, CDR2 SASEGT. Trimming took 1 base from V and 7 from J; bases not matched to a gene: 3. The CDR3 extends over 13 amino acids. The CDR3 nucleotides are TGTGCCAGCAGTGAAGGACTAGCGAGGGAGCAGTACTTC. Its protein product is CASSEGLAREQYF.

The chain is built from TRBV5-1 and TRBJ1-2; D remains unclear. Deletions cut 4 bases from V and 1 base from J, with 8 bases between. There are 13 residues in the CDR3. Germline V gives CDR1 SGHRS, CDR2 YFSETQ. Here the CDR3 DNA reads TGCGCCAGCAGCCCTGGAAGTAACTATGGCTACACCTTC. Translation gives CASSPGSNYGYTF. The full variable domain, completed using reference TRBV5-1 and TRBJ1-2, is KAGVTQTPRYLIKTRGQQVTLSCSPISGHRSVSWYQQTPGQGLQFLFEYFSETQRNKGNFPGRFSGRQFSNSRSEMNVSTLELGDSALYLCASSPGSNYGYTFGSGTRLTVV.

On this clone: A much larger clone is a single base away; this may be a read error. This chain links TRBV29-1 with TRBJ2-3; D uncertain. The CDR3 is made up of 11 amino acids. Germline V gene sequence: CDR1 SQVTM, CDR2 ANQGSEA. This CDR3 reads CTVASSDTQYF. In DNA form, the CDR3 reads TGCACCGTTGCGAGCTCAGATACGCAGTATTTT.

V and J are TRBV5-1 and TRBJ1-2, with 7 bases identical to TRBD1. CDR3 size: 15 residues. Germline V gene lookup returns CDR1 SGHRS and CDR2 YFSETQ. The trim removed 4 bases at V and 2 bases at J, leaving 8 bases unmatched. CDR3 sequence (DNA): TGCGCCAGCAGCATCGACAGGGCTGGGAACTATGGCTACACCTTC. Residues: CASSIDRAGNYGYTF.

This sequence joins TRBV11-2 and TRBJ2-3, with 10 bases identical to TRBD1. The CDR3 runs 16 residues. In germline, CDR1 is SGHAT, CDR2 FQNNGV. Losses at the gene ends were 4 bases for V and 2 bases for J; bases not matched to a gene: 6. DNA for the CDR3: TGTGCCAGCAGCTGGTACGGGACAGGGGTCACAGATACGCAGTATTTT. Translating gives CASSWYGTGVTDTQYF.

This chain uses TRBV30 with TRBJ2-1; D is tentatively TRBD1 or TRBD2 (6 bases each). Germline V lookup: CDR1 GTSNPN, CDR2 SVGIG (reference sequence). The ends were cut back, 4 bases at V and 6 bases at J, with 13 bases in the middle. The CDR3 has 13 residues. The CDR3 DNA follows: TGTGCCTGGAAAGGGGGGCTTCGCAATGAGCAGTTCTTC. It codes for CAWKGGLRNEQFF.

This clone came up many times. The rearrangement joins TRBV7-8 to TRBJ1-5, with TRBD1 as a possible D gene (6 bases). This CDR3 has 15 amino acids. Germline V gene sequence: CDR1 SGHVS, CDR2 FQNEAQ. V lost 1 base and J 4 bases, leaving 11 bases between the germline ends. The CDR3 bases are TGTGCCAGCAGCTTAGACAGGGAGCGGAATCAGCCCCAGCATTTT. This gives the protein CASSLDRERNQPQHF. Together with reference TRBV7-8 and TRBJ1-5, the CDR3 gives the full variable domain: GAGVSQSPRYKVAKRGQDVALRCDPISGHVSLFWYQQALGQGPEFLTYFQNEAQLDKSGLPSDRFFAERPEGSVSTLKIQRTQQEDSAVYLCASSLDRERNQPQHFGDGTRLSIL.

The rearrangement joins TRBV6-2 or TRBV6-3 to TRBJ2-7; D unresolved. There are 17 residues in the CDR3. Germline CDR1 and CDR2: MNHEY and SVGEGT. The V end lost 7 bases, the J end lost 0 bases, and 22 bases lay between the germline ends. The CDR3 reads CASTPPWPATDSYEQYF. In DNA form, the CDR3 reads TGTGCCAGCACCCCCCCCTGGCCCGCGACTGACTCCTACGAGCAGTACTTC.

This clone was seen repeatedly, ten times or more. This CDR3 is missing its conserved last phenylalanine or tryptophan, likely due to a read error. Distinct nucleotide sequences in the sample also encode this CDR3. The V call is TRBV20-1, the J call TRBJ2-1; 8 positions match TRBD2. The CDR3 spans 15 residues. Germline values: CDR1 DFQATT, CDR2 SNEGSKA (reference sequence). J gave up 0 bases and V 7 bases, and 8 bases lay outside the gene matches. CDR3: CSVGAGASSYNEQFS. The CDR3 nucleotides are TGCAGTGTAGGAGCGGGGGCCTCCTCCTACAATGAGCAGTTCTCC.

The rearrangement links TRBV19 to TRBJ1-1; D remains ambiguous. The germline CDR1 and CDR2 sequences are LNHDA and SQIVND (reference sequence). V was cut by 1 base and J by 5 bases, with 17 bases left in between. The CDR3 runs 16 residues. The CDR3 region has the DNA TGTGCCAGTAGTATAGCGGCGGGGTCTCGGAGTACTGAAGCTTTCTTT. It is translated as CASSIAAGSRSTEAFF.

This clone counts as medium-sized (0.01 to 0.1%). In DNA, the CDR3 is TGTGCCAGCAGTGTGTTCGACAGGGGAGGCACTGAAGCTTTCTTT. The encoded protein is CASSVFDRGGTEAFF. V is TRBV2 and J is TRBJ1-1; 8 bases align to TRBD1. After removal of 4 bases from V and 4 bases from J, the junction contained 8 bases not matched to a gene. CDR1 and CDR2 from the germline V gene are SNHLY and FYNNEI. CDR3 length equals 15 residues.

This clone was found once. The chain couples TRBV11-2 to TRBJ2-7, with D maybe TRBD2 (5 bases). The CDR3 sequence is 16 residues long. CDR1 SGHAT and CDR2 FQNNGV come from the germline V gene. Trimming removed 4 bases at V and 1 base at J, with 17 bases between. This CDR3 is CASSSRARVSSYEQYF. The CDR3 bases are TGTGCCAGCAGCTCGAGGGCGCGGGTCTCATCCTACGAGCAGTACTTC.

This clone has at least ten counts. The chain uses TRBV5-8 and TRBJ1-5; no reliable D call. The CDR3 is 13 residues long. The V end lost 0 bases, the J end lost 4 bases, and 5 bases lay between the germline ends. Germline V gives CDR1 SGHTS, CDR2 YDEGEE. CDR3: CASSLEPNQPQHF. In nucleotides, the CDR3 is TGTGCCAGCAGCTTGGAGCCGAATCAGCCCCAGCATTTT.